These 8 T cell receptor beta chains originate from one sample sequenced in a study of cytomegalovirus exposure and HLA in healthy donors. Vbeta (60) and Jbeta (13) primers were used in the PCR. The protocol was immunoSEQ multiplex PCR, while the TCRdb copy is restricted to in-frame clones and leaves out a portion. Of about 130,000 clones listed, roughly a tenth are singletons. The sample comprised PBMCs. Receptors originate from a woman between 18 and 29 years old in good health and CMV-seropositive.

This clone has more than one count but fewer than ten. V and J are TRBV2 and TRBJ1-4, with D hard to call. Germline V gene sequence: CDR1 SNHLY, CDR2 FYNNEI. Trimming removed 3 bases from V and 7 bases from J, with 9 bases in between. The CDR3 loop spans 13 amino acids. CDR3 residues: CASSEGRSEKLFF. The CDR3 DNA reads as TGTGCCAGCAGTGAGGGCCGAAGTGAAAAACTGTTTTTT.

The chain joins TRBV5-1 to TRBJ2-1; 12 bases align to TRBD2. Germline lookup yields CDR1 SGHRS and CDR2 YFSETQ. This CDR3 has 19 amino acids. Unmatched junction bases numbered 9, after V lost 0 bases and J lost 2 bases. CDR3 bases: TGCGCCAGCAGCTTGGGGACTAGCGGGGTCCCAAGGACCTACAATGAGCAGTTCTTC. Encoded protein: CASSLGTSGVPRTYNEQFF.

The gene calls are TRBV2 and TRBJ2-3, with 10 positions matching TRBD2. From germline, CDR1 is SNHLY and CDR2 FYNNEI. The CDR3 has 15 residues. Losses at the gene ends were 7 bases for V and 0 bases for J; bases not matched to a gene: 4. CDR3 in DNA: TGTGCCAGCACCGAGGGACTAGCGAGCACAGATACGCAGTATTTT. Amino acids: CASTEGLASTDTQYF.

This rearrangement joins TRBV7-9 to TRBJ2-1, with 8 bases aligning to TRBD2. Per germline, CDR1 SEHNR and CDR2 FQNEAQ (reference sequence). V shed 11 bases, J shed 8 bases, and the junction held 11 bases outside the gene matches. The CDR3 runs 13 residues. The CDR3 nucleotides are TGTGCCGGAGGGGCGGGAGGAATGGATGAGCAGTTCTTC. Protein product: CAGGAGGMDEQFF.

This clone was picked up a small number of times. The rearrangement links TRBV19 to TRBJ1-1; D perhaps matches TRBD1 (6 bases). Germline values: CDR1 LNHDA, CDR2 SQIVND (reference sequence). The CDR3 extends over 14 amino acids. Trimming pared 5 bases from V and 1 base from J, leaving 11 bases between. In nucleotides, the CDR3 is TGTGCCAGTAGTTCCCTACAGGGGAACACTGAAGCTTTCTTT. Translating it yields CASSSLQGNTEAFF.

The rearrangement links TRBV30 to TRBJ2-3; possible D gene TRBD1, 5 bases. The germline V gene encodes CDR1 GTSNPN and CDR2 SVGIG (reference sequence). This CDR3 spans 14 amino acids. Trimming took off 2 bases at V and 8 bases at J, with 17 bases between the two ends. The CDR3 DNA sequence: TGTGCCTGGAGTCCGGCCCAGGGCGTGGGTACGCAGTATTTT. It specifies CAWSPAQGVGTQYF.

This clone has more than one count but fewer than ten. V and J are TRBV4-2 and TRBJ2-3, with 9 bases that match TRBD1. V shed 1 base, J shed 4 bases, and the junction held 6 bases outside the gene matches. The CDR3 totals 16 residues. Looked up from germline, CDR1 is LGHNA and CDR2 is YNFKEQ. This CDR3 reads CASSQGTGGPADTQYF. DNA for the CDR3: TGTGCCAGCAGCCAAGGCACAGGGGGCCCTGCAGATACGCAGTATTTT.

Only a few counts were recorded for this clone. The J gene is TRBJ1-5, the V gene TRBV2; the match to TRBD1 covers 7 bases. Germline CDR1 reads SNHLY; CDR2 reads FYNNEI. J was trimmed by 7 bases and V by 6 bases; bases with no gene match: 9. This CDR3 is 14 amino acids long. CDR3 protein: CASRKGTDGQPQHF. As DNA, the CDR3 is TGTGCCAGCAGGAAAGGGACAGACGGCCAGCCCCAGCATTTT.